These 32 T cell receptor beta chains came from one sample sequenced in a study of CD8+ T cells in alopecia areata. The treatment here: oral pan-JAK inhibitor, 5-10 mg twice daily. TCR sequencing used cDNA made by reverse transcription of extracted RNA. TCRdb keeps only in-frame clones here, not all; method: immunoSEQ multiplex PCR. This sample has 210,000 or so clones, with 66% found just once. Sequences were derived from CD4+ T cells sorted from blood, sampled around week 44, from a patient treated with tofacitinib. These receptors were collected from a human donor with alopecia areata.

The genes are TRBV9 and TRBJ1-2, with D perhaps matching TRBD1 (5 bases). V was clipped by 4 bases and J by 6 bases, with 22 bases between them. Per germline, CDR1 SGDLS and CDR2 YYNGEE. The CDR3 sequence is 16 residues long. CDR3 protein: CASSLLSGTFGNGYTF. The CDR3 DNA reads TGTGCCAGCAGCTTACTCTCTGGGACCTTCGGGAATGGCTACACCTTC.

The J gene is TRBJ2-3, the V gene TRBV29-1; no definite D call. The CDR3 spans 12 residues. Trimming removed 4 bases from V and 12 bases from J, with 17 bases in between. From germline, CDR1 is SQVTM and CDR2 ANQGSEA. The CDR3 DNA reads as TGCAGCGTTGGGGTAGTTAGGGTGGATCAGTATTTT. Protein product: CSVGVVRVDQYF.

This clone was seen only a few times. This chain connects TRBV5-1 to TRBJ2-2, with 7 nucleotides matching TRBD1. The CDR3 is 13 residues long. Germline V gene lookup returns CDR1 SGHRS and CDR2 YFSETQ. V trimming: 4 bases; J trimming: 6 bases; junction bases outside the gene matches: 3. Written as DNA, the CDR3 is TGCGCCAGCAGCCCAGACAGGGCCGGGGAGCTGTTTTTT. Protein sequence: CASSPDRAGELFF.

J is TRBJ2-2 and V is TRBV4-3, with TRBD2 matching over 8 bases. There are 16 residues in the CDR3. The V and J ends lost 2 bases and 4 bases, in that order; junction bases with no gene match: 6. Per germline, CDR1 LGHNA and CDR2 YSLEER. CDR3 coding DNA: TGCGCCAGCAGCCAATTGGCGGGGGGTCTCACCGGGGAGCTGTTTTTT. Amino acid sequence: CASSQLAGGLTGELFF.

CDR3 residues: CASSPGTGSLNTEAFF. The CDR3 nucleotides read TGCGCCAGCAGCCCCGGGACAGGGAGTTTGAACACTGAAGCTTTCTTT. The gene calls are TRBV5-1 and TRBJ1-1; TRBD1 matches at 9 bases. Germline loops: CDR1 SGHRS, CDR2 YFSETQ. Trimming took 4 bases from V and 0 from J; bases not matched to a gene: 7. The CDR3 loop spans 16 amino acids.

The CDR3 protein is CASSRTGRVSDEQFF. The CDR3 DNA is TGTGCCAGCAGCCGGACCGGACGCGTTTCGGATGAGCAGTTCTTC. V gene TRBV5-4 combines with J gene TRBJ2-1; D gene unclear. The ends were cut back, 4 bases at V and 8 bases at J, with 19 bases in the middle. Germline V gene data show CDR1 as SGHNT and CDR2 as YYREEE (reference sequence). The CDR3 contains 15 residues.

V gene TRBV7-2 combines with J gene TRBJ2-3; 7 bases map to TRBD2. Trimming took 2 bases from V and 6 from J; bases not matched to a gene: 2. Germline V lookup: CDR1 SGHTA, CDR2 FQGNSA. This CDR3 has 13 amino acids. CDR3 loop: CASSLREGDTQYF. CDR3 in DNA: TGTGCCAGCAGCTTAAGGGAGGGCGATACGCAGTATTTT.

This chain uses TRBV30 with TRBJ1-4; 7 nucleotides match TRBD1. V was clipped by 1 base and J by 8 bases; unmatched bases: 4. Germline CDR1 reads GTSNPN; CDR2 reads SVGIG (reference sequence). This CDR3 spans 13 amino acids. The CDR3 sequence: CAWSALQGEKLFF. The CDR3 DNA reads TGTGCCTGGAGTGCCCTACAGGGGGAAAAACTGTTTTTT.

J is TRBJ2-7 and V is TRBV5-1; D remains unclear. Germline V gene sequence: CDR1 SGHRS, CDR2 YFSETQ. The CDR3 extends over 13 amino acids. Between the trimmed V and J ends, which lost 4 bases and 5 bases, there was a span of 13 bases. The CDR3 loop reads CASSENMGDEQYF. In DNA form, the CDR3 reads TGCGCCAGCAGCGAAAACATGGGTGACGAGCAGTACTTC.

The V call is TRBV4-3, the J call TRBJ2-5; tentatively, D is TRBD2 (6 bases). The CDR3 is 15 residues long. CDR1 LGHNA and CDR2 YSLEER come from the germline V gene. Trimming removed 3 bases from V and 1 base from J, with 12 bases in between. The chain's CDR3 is CASSQDGTPQETQYF. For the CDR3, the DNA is TGCGCCAGCAGCCAGGACGGGACTCCCCAAGAGACCCAGTACTTC.

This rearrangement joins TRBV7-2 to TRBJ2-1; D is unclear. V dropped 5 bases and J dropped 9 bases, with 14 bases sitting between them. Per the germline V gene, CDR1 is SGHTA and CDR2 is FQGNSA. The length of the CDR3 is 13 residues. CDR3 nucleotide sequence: TGTGCCAGCAGCCCCTATTTGGCGCTTGAGCAGTTCTTC. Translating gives CASSPYLALEQFF.

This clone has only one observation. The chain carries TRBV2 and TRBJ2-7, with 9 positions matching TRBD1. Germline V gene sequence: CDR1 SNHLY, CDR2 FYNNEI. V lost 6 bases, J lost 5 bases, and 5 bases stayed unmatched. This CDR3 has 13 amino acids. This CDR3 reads CASRKTGGDEQYF. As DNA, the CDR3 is TGTGCCAGCAGAAAGACAGGGGGGGACGAGCAGTACTTC.

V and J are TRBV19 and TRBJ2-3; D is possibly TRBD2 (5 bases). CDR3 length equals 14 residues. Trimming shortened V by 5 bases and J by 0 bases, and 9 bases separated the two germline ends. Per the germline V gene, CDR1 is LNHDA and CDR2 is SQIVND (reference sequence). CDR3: CASSWRASTDTQYF. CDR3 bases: TGTGCCAGTAGTTGGCGGGCTAGCACAGATACGCAGTATTTT.

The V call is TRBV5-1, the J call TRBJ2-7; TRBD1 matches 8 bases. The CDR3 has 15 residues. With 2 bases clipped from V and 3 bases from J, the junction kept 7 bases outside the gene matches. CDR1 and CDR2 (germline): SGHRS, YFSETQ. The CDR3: CASSFGTGNGYEQYF. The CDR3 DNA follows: TGCGCCAGCAGCTTTGGGACAGGAAATGGCTACGAGCAGTACTTC.

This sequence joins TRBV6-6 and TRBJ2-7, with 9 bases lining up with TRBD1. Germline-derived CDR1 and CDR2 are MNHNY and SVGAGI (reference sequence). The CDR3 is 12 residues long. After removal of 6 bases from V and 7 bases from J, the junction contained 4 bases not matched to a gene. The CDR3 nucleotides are TGTGCCAGCAGACCCGGGACAGGGGAGCAGTACTTC. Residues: CASRPGTGEQYF.

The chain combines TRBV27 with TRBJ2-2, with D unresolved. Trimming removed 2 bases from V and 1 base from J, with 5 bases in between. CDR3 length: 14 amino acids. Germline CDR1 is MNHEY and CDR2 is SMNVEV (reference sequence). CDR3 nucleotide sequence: TGTGCCAGCAGTTTAAGGTTGAACACCGGGGAGCTGTTTTTT. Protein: CASSLRLNTGELFF.

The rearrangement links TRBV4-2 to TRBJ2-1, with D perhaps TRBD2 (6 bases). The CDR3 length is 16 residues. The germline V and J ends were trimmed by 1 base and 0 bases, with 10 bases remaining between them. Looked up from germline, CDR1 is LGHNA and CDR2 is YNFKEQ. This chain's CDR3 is CASSQGDWSSYNEQFF. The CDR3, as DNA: TGTGCCAGCAGCCAAGGGGACTGGAGCTCCTACAATGAGCAGTTCTTC.

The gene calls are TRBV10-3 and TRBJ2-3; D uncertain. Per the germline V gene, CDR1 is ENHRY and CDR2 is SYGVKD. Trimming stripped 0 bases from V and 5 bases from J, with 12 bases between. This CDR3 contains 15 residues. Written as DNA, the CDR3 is TGTGCCATCAGTGAGTCGGGTTTCGCACGAGATACGCAGTATTTT. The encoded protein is CAISESGFARDTQYF.

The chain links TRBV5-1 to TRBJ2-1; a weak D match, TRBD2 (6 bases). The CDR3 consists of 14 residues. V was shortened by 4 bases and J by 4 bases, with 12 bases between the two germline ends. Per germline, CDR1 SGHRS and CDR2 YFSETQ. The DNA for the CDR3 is TGCGCCAGCAGCCGGGACTCACCGTACAATGAGCAGTTCTTC. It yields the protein CASSRDSPYNEQFF.

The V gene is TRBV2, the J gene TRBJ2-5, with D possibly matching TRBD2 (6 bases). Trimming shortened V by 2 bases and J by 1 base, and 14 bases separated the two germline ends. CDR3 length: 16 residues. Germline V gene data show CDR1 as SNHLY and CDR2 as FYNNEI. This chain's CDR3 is CASSERGLYIQETQYF. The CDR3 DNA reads TGTGCCAGCAGTGAAAGGGGACTGTATATCCAAGAGACCCAGTACTTC. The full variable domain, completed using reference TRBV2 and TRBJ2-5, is EPEVTQTPSHQVTQMGQEVILRCVPISNHLYFYWYRQILGQKVEFLVSFYNNEISEKSEIFDDQFSVERPDGSNFTLKIRSTKLEDSAMYFCASSERGLYIQETQYFGPGTRLLVL.

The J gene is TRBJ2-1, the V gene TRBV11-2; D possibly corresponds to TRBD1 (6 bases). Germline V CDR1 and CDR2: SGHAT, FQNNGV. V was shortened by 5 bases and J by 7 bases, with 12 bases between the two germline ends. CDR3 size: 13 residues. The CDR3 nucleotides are TGTGCCAGCAGCACCCACCAGGGGAATGAGCAGTTCTTC. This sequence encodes CASSTHQGNEQFF.

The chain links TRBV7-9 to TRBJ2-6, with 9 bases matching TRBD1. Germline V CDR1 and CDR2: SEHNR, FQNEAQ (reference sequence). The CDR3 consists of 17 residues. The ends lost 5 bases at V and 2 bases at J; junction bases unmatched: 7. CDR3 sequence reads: CASSPGTGLTGANVLTF. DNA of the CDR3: TGTGCCAGCAGCCCCGGGACAGGGCTTACTGGGGCCAACGTCCTGACTTTC.

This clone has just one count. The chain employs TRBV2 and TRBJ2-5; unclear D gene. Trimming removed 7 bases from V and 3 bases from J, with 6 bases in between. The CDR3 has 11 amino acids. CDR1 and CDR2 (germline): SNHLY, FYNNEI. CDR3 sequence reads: CASKKEETQYF. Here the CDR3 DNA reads TGTGCCAGCAAAAAAGAAGAGACCCAGTACTTC.

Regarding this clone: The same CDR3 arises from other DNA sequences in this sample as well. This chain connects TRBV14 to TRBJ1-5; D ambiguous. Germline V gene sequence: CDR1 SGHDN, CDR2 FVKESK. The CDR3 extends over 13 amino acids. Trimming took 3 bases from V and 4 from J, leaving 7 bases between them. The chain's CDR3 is CASSQGINQPQHF. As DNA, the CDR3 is TGTGCCAGCAGCCAGGGAATTAATCAGCCCCAGCATTTT.

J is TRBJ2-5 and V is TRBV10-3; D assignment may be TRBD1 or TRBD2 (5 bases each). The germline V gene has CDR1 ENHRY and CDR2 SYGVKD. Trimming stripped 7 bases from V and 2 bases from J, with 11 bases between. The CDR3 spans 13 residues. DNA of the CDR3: TGTGCCATCACGGGTGGGGGTCAAGAGACCCAGTACTTC. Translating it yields CAITGGGQETQYF.

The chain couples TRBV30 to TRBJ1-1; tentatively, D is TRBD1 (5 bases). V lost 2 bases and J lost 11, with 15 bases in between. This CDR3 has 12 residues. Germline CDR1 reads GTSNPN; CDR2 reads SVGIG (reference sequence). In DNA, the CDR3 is TGTGCCTGGAGTATCCCGGGACGGTGGGCTTTCTTT. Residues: CAWSIPGRWAFF. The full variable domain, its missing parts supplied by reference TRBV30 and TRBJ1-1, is SQTIHQWPATLVQPVGSPLSLECTVEGTSNPNLYWYRQAAGRGLQLLFYSVGIGQISSEVPQNLSASRPQDRQFILSSKKLLLSDSGFYLCAWSIPGRWAFFGQGTRLTVV.

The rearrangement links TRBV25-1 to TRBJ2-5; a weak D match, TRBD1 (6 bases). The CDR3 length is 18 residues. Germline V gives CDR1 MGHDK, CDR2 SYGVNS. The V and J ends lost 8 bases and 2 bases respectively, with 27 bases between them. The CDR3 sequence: CASSSPLARQARQETQYF. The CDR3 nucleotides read TGTGCCAGCTCCTCCCCCCTGGCGAGACAGGCCCGACAAGAGACCCAGTACTTC.

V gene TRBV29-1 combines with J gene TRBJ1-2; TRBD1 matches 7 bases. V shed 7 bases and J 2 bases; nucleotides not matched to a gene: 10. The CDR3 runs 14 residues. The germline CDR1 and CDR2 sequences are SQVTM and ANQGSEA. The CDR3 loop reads CSAGGRDRNYGYTF. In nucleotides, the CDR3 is TGCAGCGCCGGAGGCCGGGACAGAAACTATGGCTACACCTTC.

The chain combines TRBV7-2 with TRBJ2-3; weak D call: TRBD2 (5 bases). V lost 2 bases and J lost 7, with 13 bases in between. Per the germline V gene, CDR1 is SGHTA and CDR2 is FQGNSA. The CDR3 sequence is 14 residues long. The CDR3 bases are TGTGCCAGCAGCTTATCACGCTGGGAGAATACGCAGTATTTT. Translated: CASSLSRWENTQYF.

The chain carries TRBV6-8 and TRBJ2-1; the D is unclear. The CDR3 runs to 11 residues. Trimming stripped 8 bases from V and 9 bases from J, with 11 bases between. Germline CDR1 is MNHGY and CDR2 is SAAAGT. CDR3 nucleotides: TGTGCCAGCGCCTCGAGCTTTGAGCAGTTCTTC. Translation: CASASSFEQFF.

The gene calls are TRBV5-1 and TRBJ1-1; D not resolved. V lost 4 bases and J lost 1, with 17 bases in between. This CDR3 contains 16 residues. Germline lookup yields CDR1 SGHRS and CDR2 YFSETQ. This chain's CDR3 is CASSPEPHPSNTEAFF. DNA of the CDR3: TGCGCCAGCAGCCCGGAACCCCATCCCTCGAACACTGAAGCTTTCTTT.

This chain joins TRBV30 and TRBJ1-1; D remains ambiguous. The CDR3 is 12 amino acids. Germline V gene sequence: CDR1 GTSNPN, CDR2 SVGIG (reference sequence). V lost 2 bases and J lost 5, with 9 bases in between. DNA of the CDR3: TGTGCCTGGAGTATGGGGAGAACTGAAGCTTTCTTT. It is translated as CAWSMGRTEAFF. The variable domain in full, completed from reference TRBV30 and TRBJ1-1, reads SQTIHQWPATLVQPVGSPLSLECTVEGTSNPNLYWYRQAAGRGLQLLFYSVGIGQISSEVPQNLSASRPQDRQFILSSKKLLLSDSGFYLCAWSMGRTEAFFGQGTRLTVV.